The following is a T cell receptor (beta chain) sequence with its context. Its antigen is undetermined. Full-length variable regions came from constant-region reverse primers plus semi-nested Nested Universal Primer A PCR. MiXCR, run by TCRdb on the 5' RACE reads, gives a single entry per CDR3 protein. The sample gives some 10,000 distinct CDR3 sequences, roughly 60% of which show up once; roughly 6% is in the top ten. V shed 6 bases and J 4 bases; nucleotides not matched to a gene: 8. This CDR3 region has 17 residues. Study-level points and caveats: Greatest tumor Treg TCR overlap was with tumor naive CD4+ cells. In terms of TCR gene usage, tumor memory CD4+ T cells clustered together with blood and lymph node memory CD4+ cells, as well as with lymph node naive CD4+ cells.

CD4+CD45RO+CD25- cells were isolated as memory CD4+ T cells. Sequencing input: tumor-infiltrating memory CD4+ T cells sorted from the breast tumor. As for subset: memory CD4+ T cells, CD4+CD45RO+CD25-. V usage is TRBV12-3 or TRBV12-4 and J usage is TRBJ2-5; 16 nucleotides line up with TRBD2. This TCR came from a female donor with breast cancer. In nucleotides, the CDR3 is TGTGCCAGCAGCATCGGGACTAGCGGGAGGGCTCGAGAGACCCAGTACTTC. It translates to CASSIGTSGRARETQYF.